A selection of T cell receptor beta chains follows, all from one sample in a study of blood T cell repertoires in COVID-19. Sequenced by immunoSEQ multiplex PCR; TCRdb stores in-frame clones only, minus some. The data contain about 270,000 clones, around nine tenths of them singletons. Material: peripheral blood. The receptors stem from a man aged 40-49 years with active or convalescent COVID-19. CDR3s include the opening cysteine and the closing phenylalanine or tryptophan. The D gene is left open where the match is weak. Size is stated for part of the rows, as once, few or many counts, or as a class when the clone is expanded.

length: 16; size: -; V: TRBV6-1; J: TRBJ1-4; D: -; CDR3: CASSEGWQGLNEKLFF; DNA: TGTGCCAGCAGTGAAGGTTGGCAGGGTCTTAATGAAAAACTGTTTTTT
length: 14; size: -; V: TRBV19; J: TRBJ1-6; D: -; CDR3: CASRTEYGGSPLHF; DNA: TGTGCCAGTAGGACAGAGTATGGTGGGTCACCCCTCCACTTT
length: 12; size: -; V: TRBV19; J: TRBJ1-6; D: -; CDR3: CASSTGESPLHF; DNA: TGTGCCAGTAGTACAGGGGAATCACCCCTCCACTTT
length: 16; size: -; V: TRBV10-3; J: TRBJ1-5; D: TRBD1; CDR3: CAISEMAGQANQPQHF; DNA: TGTGCCATCAGTGAGATGGCCGGACAGGCAAATCAGCCCCAGCATTTT
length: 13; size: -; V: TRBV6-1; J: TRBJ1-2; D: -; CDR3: CASSEGGVYGYTF; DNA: TGTGCCAGCAGTGAAGGGGGAGTCTATGGCTACACCTTC
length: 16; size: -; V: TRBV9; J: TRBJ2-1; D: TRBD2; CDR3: CASSVVLAGTRDEQFF; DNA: TGTGCCAGCAGCGTAGTTCTAGCGGGGACAAGGGATGAGCAGTTCTTC
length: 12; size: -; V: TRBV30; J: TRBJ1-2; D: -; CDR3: CAWSWENYGYTF; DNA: TGTGCCTGGTCCTGGGAGAACTATGGCTACACCTTC
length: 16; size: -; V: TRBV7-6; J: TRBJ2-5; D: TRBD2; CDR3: CASSLGLAGGRETQYF; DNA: TGTGCCAGCAGCTTAGGACTAGCGGGGGGGAGAGAGACCCAGTACTTC
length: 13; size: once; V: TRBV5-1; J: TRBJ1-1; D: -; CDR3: CASQTAQNTEAFF; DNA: TGCGCCAGCCAGACAGCCCAGAACACTGAAGCTTTCTTT
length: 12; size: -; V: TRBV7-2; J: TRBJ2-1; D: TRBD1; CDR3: CASSLSGTGEFF; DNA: TGTGCCAGCAGCTTGTCCGGGACAGGGGAGTTCTTC
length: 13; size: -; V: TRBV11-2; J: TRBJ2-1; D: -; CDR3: CASSLSVATEQFF; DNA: TGTGCCAGCAGCTTGTCCGTAGCCACTGAGCAGTTCTTC
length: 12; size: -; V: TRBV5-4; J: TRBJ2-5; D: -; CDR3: CASSSGQETQYF; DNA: TGTGCCAGCAGCTCGGGGCAAGAGACCCAGTACTTC
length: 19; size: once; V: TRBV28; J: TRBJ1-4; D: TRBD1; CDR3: CASSTGQGTNLATNEKLFF; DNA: TGTGCCAGCAGTACAGGACAGGGAACGAATCTTGCAACTAATGAAAAACTGTTTTTT
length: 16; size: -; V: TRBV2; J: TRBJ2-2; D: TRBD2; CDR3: CASSVRGGAVTGELFF; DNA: TGTGCCAGCAGTGTCCGCGGGGGGGCCGTCACCGGGGAGCTGTTTTTT
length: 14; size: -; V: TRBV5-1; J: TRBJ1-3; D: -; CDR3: CASSPGTTGNTIYF; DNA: TGCGCCAGCAGCCCCGGGACAACTGGAAACACCATATATTTT
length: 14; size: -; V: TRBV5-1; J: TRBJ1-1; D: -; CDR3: CASRVQAMNTEAFF; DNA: TGCGCCAGCAGGGTCCAGGCAATGAACACTGAAGCTTTCTTT
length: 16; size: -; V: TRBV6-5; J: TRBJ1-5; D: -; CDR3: CASSYSARGWDQPQHF; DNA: TGTGCCAGCAGTTACTCCGCGAGGGGGTGGGATCAGCCCCAGCATTTT
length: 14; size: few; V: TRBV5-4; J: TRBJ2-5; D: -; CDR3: CASSFGGREETQYF; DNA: TGTGCCAGCAGCTTTGGCGGCAGGGAAGAGACCCAGTACTTC